This TCR beta chain is from a study of lymphopenia after photon versus proton radiotherapy. Study findings and constraints: Better survival with proton therapy was suggested as possible, not demonstrated. Post-nadir diversity loss with photons came from oligoclonal expansion, particularly CD8+ Temra cells. Photon-treated patients lost naive T cells and TCR diversity; proton-treated stayed stable.

This table comes from immunoSEQ multiplex PCR, and its TCRdb copy is limited to in-frame clones, with some not included. The top ten clones hold 40% to 60% of a sample with roughly 30,000 clones, over 80% of them seen once. J lost 5 bases, V lost 3 bases, and 8 bases had no gene match. The CDR3 spans 15 residues. CDR1 and CDR2 from the germline V gene are SGDLS and YYNGEE. As for this clone: What it recognizes is unknown.

This material consisted of peripheral blood, taken from a patient treated with proton-based radiotherapy. The origin of this receptor is a woman aged 60-75 years with cholangiocarcinoma. Some clones in this sample may be carry-over from other donors' samples. The rearrangement joins TRBV9 to TRBJ2-5; 9 bases line up with TRBD1. The CDR3 DNA follows: TGTGCCAGCAGCGGGACAGGGGCCTCAGGGGAGACCCAGTACTTC. Encoded protein: CASSGTGASGETQYF.